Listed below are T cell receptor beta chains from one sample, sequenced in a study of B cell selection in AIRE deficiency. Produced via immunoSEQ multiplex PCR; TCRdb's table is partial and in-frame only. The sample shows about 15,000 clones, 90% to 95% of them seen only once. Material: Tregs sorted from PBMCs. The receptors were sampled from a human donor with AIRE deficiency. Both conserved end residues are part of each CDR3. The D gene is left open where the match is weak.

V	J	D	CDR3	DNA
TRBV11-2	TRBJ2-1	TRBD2	CASSRRTSGAYNEQFF	TGTGCCAGCAGCCGAAGGACTAGCGGTGCCTACAATGAGCAGTTCTTC
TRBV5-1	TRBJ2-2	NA	CASSTLPGLITGELFF	TGCGCCAGCTCCACGTTGCCGGGGTTGATCACCGGGGAGCTGTTTTTT
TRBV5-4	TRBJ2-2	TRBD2	CASSAGRAGGPRTGELFF	TGTGCCAGCAGCGCAGGACGAGCGGGAGGGCCTCGAACCGGGGAGCTGTTTTTT
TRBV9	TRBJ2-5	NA	CASSVLGETQYF	TGTGCCAGCAGCGTCTTAGGAGAGACCCAGTACTTC
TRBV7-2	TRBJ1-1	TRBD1	CASTYRGDTEAFF	TGTGCCAGCACCTACAGGGGGGACACTGAAGCTTTCTTT
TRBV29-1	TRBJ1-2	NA	CSVENARRGGGYTF	TGCAGCGTTGAAAACGCCAGGCGAGGGGGTGGCTACACCTTC
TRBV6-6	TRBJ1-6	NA	CASSYSWTASPLHF	TGTGCCAGCAGTTACTCGTGGACTGCTTCACCCCTCCACTTT
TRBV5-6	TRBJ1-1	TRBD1	CASSWTGHTEAFF	TGTGCCAGCAGCTGGACAGGACACACTGAAGCTTTCTTT
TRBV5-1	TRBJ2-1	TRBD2	CASSFGTSGYNEQFF	TGCGCCAGCAGCTTTGGGACTAGCGGTTACAATGAGCAGTTCTTC
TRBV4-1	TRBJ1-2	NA	CASSTAGPVYGYTF	TGCGCCAGCAGTACGGCGGGGCCGGTCTATGGCTACACCTTC
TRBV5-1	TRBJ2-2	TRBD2	CASSSLGGRRRTGELFF	TGCGCCAGCAGCTCCCTCGGCGGGAGGCGTCGCACCGGGGAGCTGTTTTTT